One and the same sample provided the 30 T cell receptor beta chains below, sequenced in a study of T cell responses to AZD1222 COVID-19 vaccine. The protocol was immunoSEQ multiplex PCR, while the TCRdb copy is restricted to in-frame clones and leaves out a portion. This table holds nearly 35,000 clones, approximately 86% found once. The sample in question was peripheral blood, obtained on day 0 of AZD1222 vaccination. These receptors were collected from an adult in good health.

The chain recombines TRBV12-3 or TRBV12-4 with TRBJ1-1; D is possibly TRBD1 (5 bases). CDR3 length: 13 amino acids. With 4 bases removed from V and 1 base from J, the gap between germline ends came to 7 bases. The CDR3 is CASSWGSNTEAFF. Written as DNA, the CDR3 is TGTGCCAGCAGTTGGGGGTCGAACACTGAAGCTTTCTTT.

The chain carries TRBV7-8 and TRBJ2-3; D call uncertain. The CDR3 has 12 amino acids. The germline V and J ends were trimmed by 2 bases and 3 bases, with 3 bases remaining between them. Germline CDR1 and CDR2: SGHVS and FQNEAQ. The CDR3 coding sequence is TGTGCCAGCAGCTTACTGACAGATACGCAGTATTTT. It specifies CASSLLTDTQYF.

This clone was counted between two and nine times. The chain uses TRBV7-2 and TRBJ2-6; D possibly corresponds to TRBD1 (5 bases). Germline V CDR1 and CDR2: SGHTA, FQGNSA. The CDR3 covers 16 residues. Trimming cost V 1 base and J 2 bases, with 9 bases left between them. The CDR3: CASSLGAGTGANVLTF. In nucleotides, the CDR3 is TGTGCCAGCAGCTTAGGGGCAGGGACTGGGGCCAACGTCCTGACTTTC.

The genes are TRBV28 and TRBJ2-7; a possible D gene is TRBD1 (5 bases). From germline, CDR1 is MDHEN and CDR2 SYDVKM. The germline V and J ends were trimmed by 3 bases and 4 bases, with 13 bases remaining between them. The CDR3 sequence is 14 residues long. As DNA, the CDR3 is TGTGCCAGCAGTTTCCCCGGACGGACATACGAGCAGTACTTC. Translated, it gives CASSFPGRTYEQYF.

The J gene is TRBJ1-1, the V gene TRBV7-8; 10 bases line up with TRBD1. The CDR3 covers 17 residues. With V trimmed by 4 bases and J by 0 bases, 8 bases remained unmatched. CDR1 and CDR2 (germline): SGHVS, FQNEAQ. This CDR3 reads CASSYRQGAGLNTEAFF. The CDR3 bases are TGTGCCAGCAGCTACAGACAGGGGGCCGGATTGAACACTGAAGCTTTCTTT.

This clone has just a few counts. The gene calls are TRBV28 and TRBJ2-1, with 8 bases fitting TRBD2. The CDR3 runs 13 residues. The V and J ends lost 8 bases and 10 bases, in that order; junction bases with no gene match: 10. Germline CDR1 is MDHEN and CDR2 is SYDVKM. The CDR3 spells CASGPSGRREQFF. As DNA, the CDR3 is TGTGCCAGCGGCCCCAGCGGGAGACGAGAGCAGTTCTTC.

The genes are TRBV12-5 and TRBJ1-2; 12 bases map to TRBD1. V shed 1 base and J 3 bases; nucleotides not matched to a gene: 12. Germline-derived CDR1 and CDR2 are LGHNT and FRNRAP. The CDR3 covers 19 residues. For the CDR3, the DNA is TGTGCTAGTGGTTTGGCCTTGACTGGGGACAGGGGGCTCCACTATGGCTACACCTTC. Translated: CASGLALTGDRGLHYGYTF. Looking up the rest from reference TRBV12-5 and TRBJ1-2 gives the full variable domain: DARVTQTPRHKVTEMGQEVTMRCQPILGHNTVFWYRQTMMQGLELLAYFRNRAPLDDSGMPKDRFSAEMPDATLATLKIQPSEPRDSAVYFCASGLALTGDRGLHYGYTFGSGTRLTVV.

The rearrangement uses TRBV5-1 and TRBJ2-7; TRBD1 aligns across 7 bases. This CDR3 spans 17 amino acids. J gave up 0 bases and V 2 bases, and 11 bases lay outside the gene matches. Per germline, CDR1 SGHRS and CDR2 YFSETQ. The CDR3 reads CASSFEPTGAPSYEQYF. In DNA, the CDR3 is TGCGCCAGCAGCTTTGAGCCTACAGGGGCCCCCTCCTACGAGCAGTACTTC.

The chain employs TRBV18 and TRBJ1-5; 7 nucleotides line up with TRBD1. Germline-derived CDR1 and CDR2 are KGHSH and LQKENI. This CDR3 is 15 amino acids long. Trimming took 5 bases from V and 6 from J; bases not matched to a gene: 10. The CDR3 DNA is TGTGCCAGCTCATGGGACAGCGGAGGTAGTCAGCCCCAGCATTTT. It is translated as CASSWDSGGSQPQHF.

The rearrangement links TRBV28 to TRBJ1-2; TRBD1 is a possible D gene (6 bases). The V and J ends lost 6 bases and 4 bases respectively, with 21 bases between them. Germline V gene data show CDR1 as MDHEN and CDR2 as SYDVKM. The CDR3 sequence is 16 residues long. In DNA, the CDR3 is TGTGCCAGCAGCGTAGGAGGAGGGGGGCGCGGCTATGGCTACACCTTC. The encoded protein is CASSVGGGGRGYGYTF.

The V gene is TRBV5-5, the J gene TRBJ2-7; D is possibly TRBD1 or TRBD2 (5 bases each). CDR1 is SGHKS and CDR2 is YYEKEE in the germline V gene (reference sequence). The V end was cut by 0 bases, the J end by 4 bases, with 14 bases between. The CDR3 length is 15 residues. The CDR3, as DNA: TGTGCCAGCAGCTTGGTGGGGCACGGCGGGTACGAGCAGTACTTC. Translation: CASSLVGHGGYEQYF.

This rearrangement joins TRBV27 to TRBJ1-2; TRBD1 agrees at 8 bases. Germline CDR1 and CDR2: MNHEY and SMNVEV (reference sequence). V dropped 6 bases and J dropped 7; count of bases not matched to a gene: 7. CDR3 length: 13 residues. The CDR3 DNA reads TGTGCCAGCAGCGTCGACAGGGGCGGTGGCTACACCTTC. Amino acids: CASSVDRGGGYTF.

The J gene is TRBJ1-3, the V gene TRBV5-1, with D unresolved. CDR3 length: 14 amino acids. Germline V gene lookup returns CDR1 SGHRS and CDR2 YFSETQ. V lost 7 bases and J 0 bases, leaving 11 bases between the germline ends. CDR3 loop: CASAPVTSGNTIYF. The CDR3 region has the DNA TGCGCCAGCGCCCCAGTTACCTCTGGAAACACCATATATTTT. The full variable domain, completed using reference TRBV5-1 and TRBJ1-3, is KAGVTQTPRYLIKTRGQQVTLSCSPISGHRSVSWYQQTPGQGLQFLFEYFSETQRNKGNFPGRFSGRQFSNSRSEMNVSTLELGDSALYLCASAPVTSGNTIYFGEGSWLTVV.

V and J are TRBV4-3 and TRBJ1-4; 8 nucleotides agree with TRBD1. This CDR3 is 16 amino acids long. V trimming: 4 bases; J trimming: 5 bases; junction bases outside the gene matches: 9. Germline CDR1 is LGHNA and CDR2 is YSLEER. CDR3 region: CASSRALDRENEKLFF. The CDR3 bases are TGCGCCAGCAGCCGAGCCCTGGACAGGGAAAATGAAAAACTGTTTTTT.

With respect to this clone: A read error may account for a junction end that differs from germline. V gene TRBV28 combines with J gene TRBJ1-5; D gene ambiguous. Per the germline V gene, CDR1 is MDHEN and CDR2 is SYDVKM. There are 15 residues in the CDR3. DNA of the CDR3: TGTGGCAGCAGCCGGGGTGGATACCCGAATCAGCCCCAGCATTTT. It codes for CGSSRGGYPNQPQHF.

The chain combines TRBV28 with TRBJ1-2; no firm D call. Trimming stripped 8 bases from V and 3 bases from J, with 13 bases between. The CDR3 runs 13 residues. CDR1 is MDHEN and CDR2 is SYDVKM in the germline V gene. CDR3 amino acids: CASSLIGDYGYTF. The DNA for the CDR3 is TGTGCCAGCTCTTTGATAGGCGACTATGGCTACACCTTC.

Concerning this clone itself: One end of the junction varies from germline; a read error may be responsible. The chain links TRBV9 to TRBJ1-1; the D is unclear. This CDR3 spans 9 amino acids. The V gene's germline CDR1 is SGDLS and CDR2 YYNGEE. In nucleotides, the CDR3 is TGTGCCAGCAGCCCACAGCACCTCTTT. Translated: CASSPQHLF.

A single count supports this clone. V and J are TRBV7-9 and TRBJ2-5; unclear D gene. The V gene's germline CDR1 is SEHNR and CDR2 FQNEAQ (reference sequence). V was shortened by 1 base and J by 0 bases, with 6 bases between the two germline ends. The CDR3 is made up of 14 amino acids. Here the CDR3 DNA reads TGTGCCAGCAGCTTAGTTAGGGACCAAGAGACCCAGTACTTC. It translates to CASSLVRDQETQYF.

The chain uses TRBV28 and TRBJ1-4; TRBD1 matches at 9 bases. Germline CDR1 MDHEN, CDR2 SYDVKM. The CDR3 has 15 residues. The trim removed 5 bases at V and 5 bases at J, leaving 6 bases unmatched. The CDR3 is CASSPPGQGNEKLFF. DNA of the CDR3: TGTGCCAGCAGTCCCCCGGGACAGGGCAATGAAAAACTGTTTTTT.

This sequence joins TRBV3-1 (or the pseudogene TRBV3-2) and TRBJ2-7; D perhaps matches TRBD2 (6 bases). The CDR3 runs to 14 residues. V lost 1 base and J 2 bases, leaving 9 bases between the germline ends. The germline V gene has CDR1 LGHDT and CDR2 YNNKEL (reference sequence). CDR3 amino acids: CASSQGGNAYEQYF. CDR3 nucleotides: TGTGCCAGCAGCCAAGGCGGGAATGCCTACGAGCAGTACTTC.

The chain has TRBV2 and TRBJ2-7; 7 bases fit TRBD1. The V gene's germline CDR1 is SNHLY and CDR2 FYNNEI. The CDR3 totals 14 residues. The trim removed 6 bases at V and 2 bases at J, leaving 7 bases unmatched. CDR3 sequence reads: CASRLQGVTYEQYF. The CDR3 region has the DNA TGTGCCAGCAGATTGCAGGGGGTTACCTACGAGCAGTACTTC. Looking up the rest from reference TRBV2 and TRBJ2-7 gives the full variable domain: EPEVTQTPSHQVTQMGQEVILRCVPISNHLYFYWYRQILGQKVEFLVSFYNNEISEKSEIFDDQFSVERPDGSNFTLKIRSTKLEDSAMYFCASRLQGVTYEQYFGPGTRLTVT.

The V call is TRBV2, the J call TRBJ1-4; TRBD1 matches at 7 bases. V gave up 5 bases and J gave up 6 bases; unmatched junction bases: 18. Looked up from germline, CDR1 is SNHLY and CDR2 is FYNNEI. CDR3 size: 18 residues. In nucleotides, the CDR3 is TGTGCCAGCAGTTCCAGTGGGCCCAGGGACAGTTGGGATGAAAAACTGTTTTTT. Translation gives CASSSSGPRDSWDEKLFF.

V usage is TRBV5-1 and J usage is TRBJ1-1; D unresolved. CDR3 length: 14 amino acids. Germline assignment: CDR1 SGHRS and CDR2 YFSETQ. V lost 1 base and J lost 0, with 7 bases in between. CDR3 nucleotide sequence: TGCGCCAGCAGCTTGAATGAGATGAACACTGAAGCTTTCTTT. Residues: CASSLNEMNTEAFF.

The chain links TRBV6-1 to TRBJ2-7; the match to TRBD2 covers 14 bases. The V segment lost 3 bases and the J segment 7 bases; nucleotides outside the gene matches: 2. CDR1 and CDR2 from the germline V gene are MNHNS and SASEGT. This CDR3 is built from 14 residues. For the CDR3, the DNA is TGTGCCAGCAGTGACGGGACTAGCGGGAGTGAGCAGTACTTC. This sequence encodes CASSDGTSGSEQYF.

The CDR3 region is CATSDLAGGKETQYF. The CDR3 region has the DNA TGTGCCACCAGTGATCTAGCGGGGGGAAAAGAGACCCAGTACTTC. The chain recombines TRBV24-1 with TRBJ2-5, with 11 bases fitting TRBD2. Germline lookup yields CDR1 KGHDR and CDR2 SFDVKD. V dropped 3 bases and J dropped 3; count of bases not matched to a gene: 2. This CDR3 is built from 15 residues.

The V call is TRBV6-5, the J call TRBJ1-3, with D tentatively TRBD1 (6 bases). V lost 6 bases to trimming and J lost 2 bases, with 14 bases between them. Looked up from germline, CDR1 is MNHEY and CDR2 is SVGAGI. CDR3 size: 15 residues. CDR3: CASRGDRSAGNTIYF. As DNA, the CDR3 is TGTGCCAGCAGAGGAGACAGGTCGGCTGGAAACACCATATATTTT.

The chain recombines TRBV7-2 with TRBJ1-5; a weak D match, TRBD1 (6 bases). This CDR3 region has 15 residues. With 5 bases removed from V and 2 bases from J, the gap between germline ends came to 13 bases. Germline V gene lookup returns CDR1 SGHTA and CDR2 FQGNSA. The CDR3 DNA reads as TGTGCCAGCAGCCTCTGGACAGAGGGCAATCAGCCCCAGCATTTT. It is translated as CASSLWTEGNQPQHF.

The rearrangement links TRBV5-4 to TRBJ1-4; D is unresolved. CDR3 length: 15 residues. Germline V lookup: CDR1 SGHNT, CDR2 YYREEE (reference sequence). Trimming took 0 bases from V and 5 from J, leaving 11 bases between them. The CDR3 sequence is CASSLDPSSNEKLFF. The CDR3 DNA reads as TGTGCCAGCAGCTTGGACCCAAGTTCCAATGAAAAACTGTTTTTT.

This clone was detected once. This chain uses TRBV9 with TRBJ2-5; 10 bases are a match to TRBD2. Trimming took 4 bases from V and 0 from J; bases not matched to a gene: 9. Per germline, CDR1 SGDLS and CDR2 YYNGEE. This CDR3 is built from 17 residues. The CDR3 DNA is TGTGCCAGCAGCACCCTAGCGGGGGAGTACAACCAAGAGACCCAGTACTTC. This encodes CASSTLAGEYNQETQYF.

The V call is TRBV7-8, the J call TRBJ2-7; 10 nucleotides match TRBD1. Germline CDR1 is SGHVS and CDR2 is FQNEAQ. The length of the CDR3 is 15 residues. The trim removed 4 bases at V and 3 bases at J, leaving 6 bases unmatched. This chain's CDR3 is CASSSYRDRGYEQYF. CDR3 bases: TGTGCCAGCAGCTCGTACCGGGACAGGGGCTACGAGCAGTACTTC.